Following are 15 T cell receptor beta chains from one sample sequenced in a study of blood T cell repertoires in COVID-19. Repertoires were generated with immunoSEQ multiplex PCR, while TCRdb's copy carries only in-frame clones and drops some. Altogether roughly 80,000 clones are present, about 85% being singletons, with the ten largest covering around 9%. The sample comprised peripheral blood. The receptors originated from a human donor in a cohort sampled during active COVID-19.

The chain joins TRBV6-2 or TRBV6-3 to TRBJ1-1; 8 nucleotides match TRBD1. The ends lost 0 bases at V and 3 bases at J; junction bases unmatched: 9. Germline V gene lookup returns CDR1 MNHEY and CDR2 SVGEGT. There are 17 residues in the CDR3. CDR3 nucleotide sequence: TGTGCCAGCAGTTACTCGACAAGCAGGGGGCGGTACACTGAAGCTTTCTTT. As protein: CASSYSTSRGRYTEAFF.

There are a few counts of this clone. The chain joins TRBV28 to TRBJ1-1; D may be TRBD1 (5 bases). From germline, CDR1 is MDHEN and CDR2 SYDVKM. This CDR3 comprises 12 residues. The V gene lost 5 bases and the J gene lost 10 bases, with 14 bases spanning the gap. The CDR3: CASSGRGKPAFF. The CDR3 nucleotides read TGTGCCAGCAGTGGGAGGGGAAAACCAGCTTTCTTT.

V usage is TRBV6-1 and J usage is TRBJ2-7, with 7 bases aligning to TRBD1. The junction had 12 bases not matched to a gene; V was cut back by 3 bases and J by 7 bases. The germline CDR1 and CDR2 sequences are MNHNS and SASEGT. The CDR3 covers 15 residues. The CDR3 DNA sequence: TGTGCCAGCAGTGACACAGGGGTCCCTGGTGGAGAGCAGTACTTC. Its translation is CASSDTGVPGGEQYF.

This clone was picked up one time. The V gene is TRBV11-2, the J gene TRBJ1-6; no reliable D call. CDR3 length: 14 residues. Trimming removed 6 bases at V and 8 bases at J, with 14 bases between. The germline CDR1 and CDR2 sequences are SGHAT and FQNNGV. The CDR3 sequence: CASSREIADSPLHF. DNA for the CDR3: TGTGCCAGCAGTAGGGAGATCGCGGATTCACCCCTCCACTTT. Full variable domain (missing parts from reference TRBV11-2 and TRBJ1-6): EAGVAQSPRYKIIEKRQSVAFWCNPISGHATLYWYQQILGQGPKLLIQFQNNGVVDDSQLPKDRFSAERLKGVDSTLKIQPAKLEDSAVYLCASSREIADSPLHFGNGTRLTVT.

The chain joins TRBV4-1 to TRBJ1-4; 8 nucleotides match TRBD1. The germline V gene has CDR1 MGHRA and CDR2 YSYEKL. This CDR3 spans 15 amino acids. V gave up 0 bases and J gave up 6 bases; unmatched junction bases: 3. The CDR3 DNA reads TGCGCCAGCAGCCAAGAGGACAGGGCTTATGAAAAACTGTTTTTT. Protein product: CASSQEDRAYEKLFF.

This clone showed up just once. CDR3 DNA: TGTGCCAGCAGTCCACTAGGACAGGGGGCCGGTGGCTACACCTTC. This encodes CASSPLGQGAGGYTF. This chain uses TRBV2 with TRBJ1-2; 11 bases are a match to TRBD1. The CDR3 covers 15 residues. J gave up 7 bases and V 5 bases, and 9 bases lay outside the gene matches. Per the germline V gene, CDR1 is SNHLY and CDR2 is FYNNEI.

The CDR3 spells CASRGAGAVGSPLHF. In DNA form, the CDR3 reads TGTGCCAGCAGGGGGGCAGGGGCCGTGGGGTCACCCCTCCACTTT. V gene TRBV6-5 combines with J gene TRBJ1-6; D might be TRBD1 (6 bases). Trimming removed 6 bases from V and 10 bases from J, with 19 bases in between. The germline V gene encodes CDR1 MNHEY and CDR2 SVGAGI. CDR3 length: 15 residues.

The genes are TRBV5-8 and TRBJ2-1; 8 nucleotides match TRBD2. V shed 0 bases, J shed 2 bases, and the junction held 7 bases outside the gene matches. Germline values: CDR1 SGHTS, CDR2 YDEGEE. The CDR3 spans 17 residues. DNA for the CDR3: TGTGCCAGCAGCTTGGGACGGGAAGCGGGGGCCTACAATGAGCAGTTCTTC. Residues: CASSLGREAGAYNEQFF.

The gene calls are TRBV19 and TRBJ1-1; 7 bases fit TRBD1. The germline gives CDR1 LNHDA, CDR2 SQIVND (reference sequence). The trim removed 10 bases at V and 3 bases at J, leaving 8 bases unmatched. The CDR3 has 13 residues. DNA for the CDR3: TGTGCCACTACAGGGGCGGGGTACACTGAAGCTTTCTTT. Amino acids: CATTGAGYTEAFF.

This chain uses TRBV24-1 with TRBJ1-1; possible D gene TRBD1, 5 bases. Germline V CDR1 and CDR2: KGHDR, SFDVKD. The CDR3 has 14 residues. Trimming removed 7 bases from V and 4 bases from J, with 15 bases in between. The CDR3 is CATRGNGASTEAFF. As DNA, the CDR3 is TGTGCCACCAGGGGTAATGGGGCTTCCACTGAAGCTTTCTTT.

The chain couples TRBV29-1 to TRBJ2-5; 9 nucleotides line up with TRBD1. Trimming cost V 2 bases and J 13 bases; bases outside gene matches: 11. In germline, CDR1 is SQVTM, CDR2 ANQGSEA. The CDR3 loop spans 13 amino acids. In DNA form, the CDR3 reads TGCAGCGTTGAATTGGGGAAAGGGACAGGGTTGTACTTC. This gives the protein CSVELGKGTGLYF.

The V gene is TRBV7-2, the J gene TRBJ2-2, with 9 bases lining up with TRBD1. V was clipped by 4 bases and J by 5 bases; unmatched bases: 11. Germline loops: CDR1 SGHTA, CDR2 FQGNSA. This CDR3 contains 17 residues. This CDR3 reads CASSSRDRVEGTGELFF. The CDR3 nucleotides are TGTGCCAGCAGCTCCCGGGACAGGGTGGAGGGGACCGGGGAGCTGTTTTTT.

V gene TRBV6-1 combines with J gene TRBJ1-2; TRBD1 agrees at 7 bases. V shed 6 bases and J 6 bases; nucleotides not matched to a gene: 7. From germline, CDR1 is MNHNS and CDR2 SASEGT. This CDR3 has 13 amino acids. CDR3 in DNA: TGTGCCAGCAGCCCGACAGGGTTGGATGGCTACACCTTC. Its protein is CASSPTGLDGYTF.

This chain connects TRBV29-1 to TRBJ2-3; 10 bases are shared with TRBD2. Germline V gene sequence: CDR1 SQVTM, CDR2 ANQGSEA. Trimming at V came to 4 bases and at J to 1 base, leaving 2 bases not matched to a gene. CDR3 length: 14 residues. The CDR3 DNA is TGCAGCGTTGTTCTAGCGGGGGGCACAGATACGCAGTATTTT. This gives the protein CSVVLAGGTDTQYF.

CDR3 nucleotide sequence: TGTGCCAGCAGCGACCCCCGGGACTCCAGGTGGCAGTTCTTC. This codes for CASSDPRDSRWQFF. J is TRBJ2-1 and V is TRBV7-3; TRBD2 is a possible D gene (6 bases). V lost 5 bases to trimming and J lost 12 bases, with 20 bases between them. This CDR3 contains 14 residues. Germline V gene sequence: CDR1 SGHTA, CDR2 FQGTGA.